This paragraph covers one TCR beta chain sequence. Its antigen is currently unknown. Profiled with immunoSEQ multiplex PCR; TCRdb holds only in-frame clones, not every one. Of roughly 120,000 clones in the sample, 85% were seen once. Analysis merged second doses at about 4 or about 12 weeks. The sample is drawn from a study of T cell responses to AZD1222 COVID-19 vaccine. Study-wide points: The donor cohort was predominantly white British with a female majority, and clonal diversity may have been underestimated.

Germline lookup yields CDR1 MRHNA and CDR2 SNTAGT. The CDR3 covers 14 residues. V lost 5 bases and J lost 2, with 12 bases in between. The V gene is TRBV6-4, the J gene TRBJ1-1; D gene uncertain. The material was peripheral blood, obtained 28 days after the second AZD1222 dose. The TCR originated in an adult who received the AZD1222 COVID-19 vaccine. This chain's CDR3 is CASSPHTDNTEAFF. The CDR3 DNA is TGTGCCAGCAGTCCCCACACAGATAACACTGAAGCTTTCTTT.